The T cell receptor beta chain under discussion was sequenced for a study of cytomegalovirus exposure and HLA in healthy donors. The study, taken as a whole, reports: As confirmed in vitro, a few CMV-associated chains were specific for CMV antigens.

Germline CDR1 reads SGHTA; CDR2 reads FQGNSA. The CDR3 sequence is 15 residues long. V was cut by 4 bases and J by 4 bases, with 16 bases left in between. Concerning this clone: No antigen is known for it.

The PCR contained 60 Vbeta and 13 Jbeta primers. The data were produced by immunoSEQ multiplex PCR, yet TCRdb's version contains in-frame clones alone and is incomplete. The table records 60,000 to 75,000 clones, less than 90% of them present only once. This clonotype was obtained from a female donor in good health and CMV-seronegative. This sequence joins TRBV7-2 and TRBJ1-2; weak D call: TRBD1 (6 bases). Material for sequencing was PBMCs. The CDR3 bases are TGTGCCAGCAGCTCCGATGCGGGGGCGGGCTATGGCTACACCTTC. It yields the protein CASSSDAGAGYGYTF.